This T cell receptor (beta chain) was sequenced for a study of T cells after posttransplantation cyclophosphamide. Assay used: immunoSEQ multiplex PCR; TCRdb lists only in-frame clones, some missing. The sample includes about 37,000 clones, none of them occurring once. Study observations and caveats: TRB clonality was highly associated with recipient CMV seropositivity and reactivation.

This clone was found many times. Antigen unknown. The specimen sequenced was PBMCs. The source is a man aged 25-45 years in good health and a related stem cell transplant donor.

The CDR3 DNA follows: TGCGCCAGCAGCTTTGGGACAGGGGGCTTGAACACTGAAGCTTTCTTT. This gives the protein CASSFGTGGLNTEAFF. The V gene is TRBV5-1, the J gene TRBJ1-1, with TRBD1 matching 12 bases. With 2 bases clipped from V and 0 bases from J, the junction kept 2 bases outside the gene matches. There are 16 residues in the CDR3. Looked up from germline, CDR1 is SGHRS and CDR2 is YFSETQ.